A selection of T cell receptor beta chains follows, all from one sample in a study of blood T cell repertoires in COVID-19. Data came from immunoSEQ multiplex PCR; TCRdb stores just in-frame clones and leaves some out. Of 100,000 or so clones in the sample, about four fifths were seen once. Sequencing was carried out using peripheral blood. The origin of the receptors is a human donor in a cohort sampled during active COVID-19. Both conserved end residues are part of each CDR3. A D gene is named only where the DNA matches it firmly. Rows give clone size only sometimes, using once, few, many, or a class for an expanded clone.

V: TRBV6-5
D: TRBD1
length: 15
J: TRBJ1-5
size: -
CDR3: CASSYSAQGRQPQHF
DNA: TGTGCCAGCAGTTACTCGGCACAGGGGAGGCAGCCCCAGCATTTT

V: TRBV5-1
D: -
length: 14
J: TRBJ1-4
size: -
CDR3: CASRFIATNEKLFF
DNA: TGCGCCAGCAGGTTCATTGCAACTAATGAAAAACTGTTTTTT

V: TRBV7-9
D: TRBD2
length: 15
J: TRBJ2-7
size: few
CDR3: CASSYRTSGIYEQYF
DNA: TGTGCCAGCAGCTACAGGACTAGCGGGATCTACGAGCAGTACTTC

V: TRBV10-1
D: TRBD2
length: 13
J: TRBJ2-1
size: -
CDR3: CASGTSGRNEQFF
DNA: TGCGCCAGCGGGACTAGCGGGAGAAATGAGCAGTTCTTC

V: TRBV28
D: -
length: 14
J: TRBJ1-2
size: -
CDR3: CASSPRTGFDGYTF
DNA: TGTGCCAGCAGTCCCCGGACGGGGTTTGATGGCTACACCTTC

V: TRBV5-1
D: TRBD1
length: 15
J: TRBJ2-5
size: -
CDR3: CASSWTGSVAETQYF
DNA: TGCGCCAGCAGCTGGACAGGGTCCGTGGCTGAGACCCAGTACTTC

V: TRBV6-6
D: -
length: 15
J: TRBJ1-1
size: -
CDR3: CASRSEPLRDTEAFF
DNA: TGTGCCAGCAGATCAGAACCCCTTCGGGACACTGAAGCTTTCTTT

V: TRBV6-5
D: -
length: 15
J: TRBJ2-1
size: -
CDR3: CASSFGQSSYNEQFF
DNA: TGTGCCAGCAGCTTTGGACAGAGCTCCTACAATGAGCAGTTCTTC

V: TRBV6-6
D: -
length: 14
J: TRBJ2-3
size: -
CDR3: CASSFPSDTDTQYF
DNA: TGTGCCAGCAGTTTCCCTAGCGACACAGATACGCAGTATTTT

V: TRBV7-9
D: -
length: 17
J: TRBJ2-2
size: -
CDR3: CASSNARGGGGTGELFF
DNA: TGTGCCAGCAGCAATGCCCGCGGAGGGGGCGGCACCGGGGAGCTGTTTTTT

V: TRBV29-1
D: -
length: 14
J: TRBJ2-1
size: -
CDR3: CSVGGPSSYNEQFF
DNA: TGCAGCGTTGGGGGGCCAAGCTCCTACAATGAGCAGTTCTTC

V: TRBV10-2
D: TRBD1
length: 14
J: TRBJ2-1
size: once
CDR3: CASRATGLANEQFF
DNA: TGCGCCAGCAGGGCGACAGGGTTGGCCAATGAGCAGTTCTTC

V: TRBV5-5
D: TRBD2
length: 19
J: TRBJ2-7
size: -
CDR3: CASSSRGTSGSLSSYEQYF
DNA: TGTGCCAGCAGCTCTAGGGGGACTAGCGGGAGCCTTAGCTCCTACGAGCAGTACTTC